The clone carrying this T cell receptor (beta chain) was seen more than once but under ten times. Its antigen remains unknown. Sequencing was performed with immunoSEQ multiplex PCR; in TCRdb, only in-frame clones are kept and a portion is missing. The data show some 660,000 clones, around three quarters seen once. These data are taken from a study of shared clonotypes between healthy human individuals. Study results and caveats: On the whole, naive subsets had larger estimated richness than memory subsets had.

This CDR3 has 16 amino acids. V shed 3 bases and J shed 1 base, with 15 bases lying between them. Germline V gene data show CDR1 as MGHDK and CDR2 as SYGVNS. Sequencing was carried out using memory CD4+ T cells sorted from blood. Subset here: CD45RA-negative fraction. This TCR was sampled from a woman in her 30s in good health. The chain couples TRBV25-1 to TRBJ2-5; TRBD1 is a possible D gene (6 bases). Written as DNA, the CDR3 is TGTGCCAGCAGTGACCATTCACAGGGAACCCAAGAGACCCAGTACTTC. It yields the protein CASSDHSQGTQETQYF. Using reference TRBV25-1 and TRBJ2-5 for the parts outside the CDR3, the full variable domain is EADIYQTPRYLVIGTGKKITLECSQTMGHDKMYWYQQDPGMELHLIHYSYGVNSTEKGDLSSESTVSRIRTEHFPLTLESARPSHTSQYLCASSDHSQGTQETQYFGPGTRLLVL.